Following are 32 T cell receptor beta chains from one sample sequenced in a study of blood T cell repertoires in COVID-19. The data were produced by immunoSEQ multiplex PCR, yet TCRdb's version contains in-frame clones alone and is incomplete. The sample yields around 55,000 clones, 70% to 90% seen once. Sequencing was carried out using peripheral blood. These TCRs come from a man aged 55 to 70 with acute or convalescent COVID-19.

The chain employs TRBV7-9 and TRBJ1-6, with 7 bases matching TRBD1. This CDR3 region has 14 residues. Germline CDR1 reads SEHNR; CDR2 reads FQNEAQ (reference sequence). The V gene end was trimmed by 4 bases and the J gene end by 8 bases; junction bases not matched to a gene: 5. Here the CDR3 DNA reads TGTGCCAGCAGCTGGGACAGTGCGGATTCACCCCTCCACTTT. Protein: CASSWDSADSPLHF.

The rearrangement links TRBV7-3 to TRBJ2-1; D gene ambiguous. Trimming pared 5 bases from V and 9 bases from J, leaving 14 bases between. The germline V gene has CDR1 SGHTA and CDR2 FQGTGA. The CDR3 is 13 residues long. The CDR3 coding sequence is TGTGCCAGCAGCCCCACGCGAGGCGGTGAGCAGTTCTTC. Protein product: CASSPTRGGEQFF.

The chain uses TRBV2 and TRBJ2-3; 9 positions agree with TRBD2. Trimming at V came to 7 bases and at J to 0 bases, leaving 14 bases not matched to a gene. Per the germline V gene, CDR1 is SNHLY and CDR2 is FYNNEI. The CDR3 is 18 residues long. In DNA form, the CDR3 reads TGTGCCAGCACGGGCTATAGCGGGAGAGTCATGAGCACAGATACGCAGTATTTT. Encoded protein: CASTGYSGRVMSTDTQYF.

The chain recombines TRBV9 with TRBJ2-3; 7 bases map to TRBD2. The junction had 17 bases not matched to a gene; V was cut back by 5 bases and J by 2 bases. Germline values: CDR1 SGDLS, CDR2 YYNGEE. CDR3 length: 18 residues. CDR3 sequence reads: CASRPGGSFVTPTDTQYF. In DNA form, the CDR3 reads TGTGCCAGCAGGCCTGGCGGGAGCTTCGTCACACCCACAGATACGCAGTATTTT.

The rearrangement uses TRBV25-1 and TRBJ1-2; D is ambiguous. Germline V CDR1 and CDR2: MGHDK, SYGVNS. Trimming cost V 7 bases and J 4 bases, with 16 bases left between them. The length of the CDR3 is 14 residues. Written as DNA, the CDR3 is TGTGCCAGCATGAATAGCATGGGAGGCTATGGCTACACCTTC. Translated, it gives CASMNSMGGYGYTF.

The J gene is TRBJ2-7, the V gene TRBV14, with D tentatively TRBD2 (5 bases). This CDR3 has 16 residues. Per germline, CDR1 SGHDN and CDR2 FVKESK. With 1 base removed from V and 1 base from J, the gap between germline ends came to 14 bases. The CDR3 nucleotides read TGTGCCAGCAGCCAAGGACCCAGCGGCCCTTCCTACGAGCAGTACTTC. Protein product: CASSQGPSGPSYEQYF.

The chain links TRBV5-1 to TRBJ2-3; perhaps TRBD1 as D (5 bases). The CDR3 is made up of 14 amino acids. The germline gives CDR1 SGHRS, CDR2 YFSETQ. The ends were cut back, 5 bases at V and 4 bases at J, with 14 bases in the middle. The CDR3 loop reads CASRRQGQADTQYF. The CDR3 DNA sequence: TGCGCCAGCAGGCGGCAGGGCCAAGCAGATACGCAGTATTTT.

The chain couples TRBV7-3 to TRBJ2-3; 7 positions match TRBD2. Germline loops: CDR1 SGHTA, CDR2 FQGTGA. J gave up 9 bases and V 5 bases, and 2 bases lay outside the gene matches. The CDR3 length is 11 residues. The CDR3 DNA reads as TGTGCCAGCAGCCCCGGGGGGACGCAGTATTTT. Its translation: CASSPGGTQYF.

CDR3 nucleotide sequence: TGTGCCACCAGCAGTGCGCGACTAGCCTACAATGAGCAGTTCTTC. This encodes CATSSARLAYNEQFF. The genes are TRBV15 and TRBJ2-1; D may be TRBD2 (6 bases). V gave up 3 bases and J gave up 2 bases, with 11 bases separating them. This CDR3 is 15 amino acids long. The V gene's germline CDR1 is LNHNV and CDR2 YYDKDF (reference sequence).

CDR3 protein: CASSSTGRANVLTF. CDR3 in DNA: TGTGCCAGTAGTAGCACCGGGAGGGCCAACGTCCTGACTTTC. J is TRBJ2-6 and V is TRBV19; a possible D gene is TRBD2 (5 bases). There are 14 residues in the CDR3. V lost 4 bases and J lost 5, with 9 bases in between. Germline-derived CDR1 and CDR2 are LNHDA and SQIVND (reference sequence).

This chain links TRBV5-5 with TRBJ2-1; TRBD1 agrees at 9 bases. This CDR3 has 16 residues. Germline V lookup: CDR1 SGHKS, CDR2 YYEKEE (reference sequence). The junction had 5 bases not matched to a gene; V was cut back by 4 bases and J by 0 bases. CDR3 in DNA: TGTGCCAGCAGCACATTGGACAGGGGCTCCTACAATGAGCAGTTCTTC. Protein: CASSTLDRGSYNEQFF.

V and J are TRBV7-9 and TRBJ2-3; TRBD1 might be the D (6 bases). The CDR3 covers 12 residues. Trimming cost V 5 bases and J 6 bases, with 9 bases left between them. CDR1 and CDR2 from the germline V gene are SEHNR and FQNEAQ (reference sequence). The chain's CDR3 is CASSPDRDTQYF. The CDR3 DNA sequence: TGTGCCAGCAGCCCCGACAGGGATACGCAGTATTTT.

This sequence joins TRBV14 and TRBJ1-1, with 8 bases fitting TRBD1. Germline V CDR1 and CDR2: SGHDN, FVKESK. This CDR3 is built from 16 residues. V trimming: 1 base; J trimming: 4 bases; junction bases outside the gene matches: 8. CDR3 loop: CASSQVGGQGGTEAFF. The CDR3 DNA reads TGTGCCAGCAGCCAAGTCGGAGGACAGGGCGGCACTGAAGCTTTCTTT.

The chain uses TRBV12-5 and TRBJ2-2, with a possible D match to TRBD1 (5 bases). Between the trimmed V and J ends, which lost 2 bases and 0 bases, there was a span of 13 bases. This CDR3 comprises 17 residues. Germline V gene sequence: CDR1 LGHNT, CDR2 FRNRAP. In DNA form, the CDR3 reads TGTGCTAGTGGTTTGACCCAGGGATATACGAACACCGGGGAGCTGTTTTTT. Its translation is CASGLTQGYTNTGELFF.

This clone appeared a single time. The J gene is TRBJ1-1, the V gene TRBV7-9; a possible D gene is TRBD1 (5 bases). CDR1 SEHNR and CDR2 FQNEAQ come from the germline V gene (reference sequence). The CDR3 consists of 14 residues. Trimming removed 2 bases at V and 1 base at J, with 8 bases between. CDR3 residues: CASSLLDRNTEAFF. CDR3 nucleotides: TGTGCCAGCAGCTTACTCGACAGGAACACTGAAGCTTTCTTT.

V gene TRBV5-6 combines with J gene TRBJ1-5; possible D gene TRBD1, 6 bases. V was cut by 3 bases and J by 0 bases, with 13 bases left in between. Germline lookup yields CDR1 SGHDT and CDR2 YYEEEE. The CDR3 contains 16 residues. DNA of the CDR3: TGTGCCAGCAGCTCCAAACAGGGCTATAGCAATCAGCCCCAGCATTTT. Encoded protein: CASSSKQGYSNQPQHF.

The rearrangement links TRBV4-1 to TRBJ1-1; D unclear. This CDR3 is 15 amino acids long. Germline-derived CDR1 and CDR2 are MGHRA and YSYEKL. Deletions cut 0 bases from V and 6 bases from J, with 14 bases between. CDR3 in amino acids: CASSQEGRGSAEAFF. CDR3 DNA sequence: TGCGCCAGCAGCCAAGAAGGTCGGGGTTCAGCTGAAGCTTTCTTT.

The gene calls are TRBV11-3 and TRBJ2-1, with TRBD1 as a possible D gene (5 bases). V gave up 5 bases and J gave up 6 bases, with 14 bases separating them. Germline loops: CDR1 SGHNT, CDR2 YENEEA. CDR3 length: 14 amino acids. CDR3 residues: CASSLPLTVNEQFF. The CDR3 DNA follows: TGTGCCAGCAGCCTACCGTTGACAGTCAATGAGCAGTTCTTC.

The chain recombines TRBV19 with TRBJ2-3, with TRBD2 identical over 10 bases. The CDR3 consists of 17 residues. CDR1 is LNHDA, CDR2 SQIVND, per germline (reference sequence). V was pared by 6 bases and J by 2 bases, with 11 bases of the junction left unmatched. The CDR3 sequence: CASSTTGAGGPTDTQYF. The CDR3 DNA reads TGTGCCAGTAGCACCACCGGAGCGGGAGGGCCCACAGATACGCAGTATTTT.

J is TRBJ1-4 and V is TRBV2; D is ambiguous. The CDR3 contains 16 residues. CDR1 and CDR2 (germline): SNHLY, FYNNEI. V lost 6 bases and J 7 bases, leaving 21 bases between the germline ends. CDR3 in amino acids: CASRGNFGQNGEKLFF. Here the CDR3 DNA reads TGTGCCAGCAGGGGCAATTTTGGCCAGAATGGTGAAAAACTGTTTTTT.

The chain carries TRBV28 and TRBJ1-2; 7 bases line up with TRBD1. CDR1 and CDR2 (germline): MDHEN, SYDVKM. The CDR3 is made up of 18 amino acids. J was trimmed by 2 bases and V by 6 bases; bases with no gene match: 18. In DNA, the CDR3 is TGTGCCAGCAGAGAGGTAGGGGGCCCCATCCTCCAAAACTATGGCTACACCTTC. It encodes CASREVGGPILQNYGYTF.

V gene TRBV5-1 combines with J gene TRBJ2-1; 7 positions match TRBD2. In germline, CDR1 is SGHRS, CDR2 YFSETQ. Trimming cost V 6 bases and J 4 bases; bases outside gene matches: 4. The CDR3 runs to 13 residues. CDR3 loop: CASKAGSYNEQFF. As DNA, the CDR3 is TGCGCCAGCAAAGCGGGATCTTACAATGAGCAGTTCTTC.

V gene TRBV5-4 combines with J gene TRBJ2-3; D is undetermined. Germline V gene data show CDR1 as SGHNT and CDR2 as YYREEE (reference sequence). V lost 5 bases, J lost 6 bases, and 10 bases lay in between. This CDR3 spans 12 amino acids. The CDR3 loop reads CASSLDEDTQYF. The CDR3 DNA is TGTGCCAGCAGTCTAGACGAGGATACGCAGTATTTT. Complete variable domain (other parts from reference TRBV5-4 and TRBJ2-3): ETGVTQSPTHLIKTRGQQVTLRCSSQSGHNTVSWYQQALGQGPQFIFQYYREEENGRGNFPPRFSGLQFPNYSSELNVNALELDDSALYLCASSLDEDTQYFGPGTRLTVL.

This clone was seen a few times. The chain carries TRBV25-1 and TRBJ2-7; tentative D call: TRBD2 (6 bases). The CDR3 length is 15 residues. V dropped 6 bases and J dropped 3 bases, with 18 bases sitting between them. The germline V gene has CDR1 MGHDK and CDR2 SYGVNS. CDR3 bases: TGTGCCAGCAGCCCCGGGGTTTTGCGGGGCTACGAGCAGTACTTC. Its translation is CASSPGVLRGYEQYF.

DNA of the CDR3: TGTGCCAGTAGTGAGTTGGGACAGGGGTTTACAGATACGCAGTATTTT. As protein: CASSELGQGFTDTQYF. The gene calls are TRBV19 and TRBJ2-3, with 10 bases lining up with TRBD1. The J segment lost 3 bases and the V segment lost 5 bases, leaving 8 bases of the junction unmatched. CDR1 and CDR2 from the germline V gene are LNHDA and SQIVND (reference sequence). The CDR3 spans 16 residues.

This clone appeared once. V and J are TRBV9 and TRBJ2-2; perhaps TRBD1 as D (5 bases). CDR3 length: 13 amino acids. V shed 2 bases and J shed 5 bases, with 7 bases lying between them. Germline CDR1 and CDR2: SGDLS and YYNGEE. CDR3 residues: CASSVRVTGELFF. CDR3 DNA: TGTGCCAGCAGCGTCAGGGTTACCGGGGAGCTGTTTTTT. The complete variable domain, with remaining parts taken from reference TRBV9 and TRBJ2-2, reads DSGVTQTPKHLITATGQRVTLRCSPRSGDLSVYWYQQSLDQGLQFLIQYYNGEERAKGNILERFSAQQFPDLHSELNLSSLELGDSALYFCASSVRVTGELFFGEGSRLTVL.

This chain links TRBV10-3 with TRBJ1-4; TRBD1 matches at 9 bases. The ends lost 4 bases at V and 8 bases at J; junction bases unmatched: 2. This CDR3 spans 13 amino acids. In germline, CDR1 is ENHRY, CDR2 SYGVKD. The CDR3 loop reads CAISGDRDEKLFF. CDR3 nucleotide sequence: TGTGCCATCAGTGGGGACAGGGACGAAAAACTGTTTTTT.

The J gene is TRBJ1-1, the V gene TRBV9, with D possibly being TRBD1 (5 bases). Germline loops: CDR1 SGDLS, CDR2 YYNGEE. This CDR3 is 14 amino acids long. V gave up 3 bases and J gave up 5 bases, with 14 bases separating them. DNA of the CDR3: TGTGCCAGCAGCGCTACCGGGGGTGGAACTGAAGCTTTCTTT. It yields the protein CASSATGGGTEAFF.

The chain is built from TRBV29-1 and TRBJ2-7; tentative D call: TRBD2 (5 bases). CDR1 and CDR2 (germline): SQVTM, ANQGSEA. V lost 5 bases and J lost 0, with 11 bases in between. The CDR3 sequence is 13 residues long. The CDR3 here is CSVYGEHSYEQYF. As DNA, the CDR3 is TGCAGCGTTTACGGGGAACACTCCTACGAGCAGTACTTC.

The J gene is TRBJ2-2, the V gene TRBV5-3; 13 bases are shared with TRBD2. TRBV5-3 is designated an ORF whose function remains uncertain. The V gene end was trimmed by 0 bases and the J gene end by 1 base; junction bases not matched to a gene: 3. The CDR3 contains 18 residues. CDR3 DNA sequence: TGTGCCAGAAGCTTGGGGACTAGCGGGGGCGTGAACACCGGGGAGCTGTTTTTT. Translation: CARSLGTSGGVNTGELFF.

The CDR3 nucleotides are TGTGCCAGTAGTCGCGACAGAATTAATCAGCCCCAGCATTTT. Amino acid sequence: CASSRDRINQPQHF. The rearrangement links TRBV19 to TRBJ1-5, with a weak D call TRBD1 (5 bases). V lost 5 bases to trimming and J lost 4 bases, with 12 bases between them. CDR1 LNHDA and CDR2 SQIVND come from the germline V gene (reference sequence). The CDR3 has 14 amino acids. The full variable domain, in which reference TRBV19 and TRBJ1-5 provide the parts outside the CDR3, is DGGITQSPKYLFRKEGQNVTLSCEQNLNHDAMYWYRQDPGQGLRLIYYSQIVNDFQKGDIAEGYSVSREKKESFPLTVTSAQKNPTAFYLCASSRDRINQPQHFGDGTRLSIL.

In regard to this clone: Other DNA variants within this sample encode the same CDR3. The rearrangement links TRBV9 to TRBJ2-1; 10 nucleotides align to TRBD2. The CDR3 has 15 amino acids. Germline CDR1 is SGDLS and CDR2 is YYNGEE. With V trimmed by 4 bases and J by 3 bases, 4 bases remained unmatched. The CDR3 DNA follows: TGTGCCAGCAGCCCCAGACTAGCGGGCTACAATGAGCAGTTCTTC. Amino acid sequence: CASSPRLAGYNEQFF.